These T cell receptor beta chains were read from a single sample in a study of blood T cell repertoires in COVID-19. Libraries were prepared by immunoSEQ multiplex PCR; TCRdb keeps only in-frame clonotypes and omits some of them. This table holds about 150,000 clones, about 89% found once. The specimen sequenced was peripheral blood. The receptors stem from a middle-aged man with acute or convalescent COVID-19. CDR3s include the opening cysteine and the closing phenylalanine or tryptophan. The D gene is left open where the match is weak. A row's size may be missing; if present it is once, few, many or a size class.

NA	TRBV6-5	TRBJ1-5	14	NA	TGTGCCAGCAGGGCCTCGGGGGAGGGACAGCCCCAGCATTTT	CASRASGEGQPQHF
NA	TRBV28	TRBJ1-5	13	TRBD1	TGTGCCAGCAGTAGGACAGGCGTTCAGCCCCAGCATTTT	CASSRTGVQPQHF
NA	TRBV5-6	TRBJ2-1	13	TRBD2	TGTGCCAGCAGCTTGGGTGGCCAGCGGGAGAAGTTCTTC	CASSLGGQREKFF
NA	TRBV27	TRBJ1-1	15	NA	TGTGCCAGCAGTCCTGGACAGTTACTGAACACTGAAGCTTTCTTT	CASSPGQLLNTEAFF
NA	TRBV27	TRBJ2-1	11	NA	TGTGCCAGCAGCCTCTACAATGAGCAGTTCTTC	CASSLYNEQFF
NA	TRBV6-5	TRBJ2-2	15	TRBD2	TGTGCCAGCAGGGCTAGCGGGGGGGCCCCCGGGGAGCTGTTTTTT	CASRASGGAPGELFF
NA	TRBV7-8	TRBJ2-4	17	TRBD1	TGTGCCAGCAGCTTAGGGACCGGACAGGGGGGAAAAAACATTCAGTACTTC	CASSLGTGQGGKNIQYF
NA	TRBV28	TRBJ1-5	16	TRBD1	TGTGCCAGCAGGTCCCCGGGACAGGGGTTCAATCAGCCCCAGCATTTT	CASRSPGQGFNQPQHF
few	TRBV13	TRBJ1-4	19	TRBD1	TGTGCCAGCAGCTTAGCTGGGTATGGACCCCGGGACAGGGACGAAAAACTGTTTTTT	CASSLAGYGPRDRDEKLFF
NA	TRBV6-1	TRBJ1-1	17	TRBD1	TGTGCCAGCAGTAAAGCGTTTACAGGGGGCGGGAGGACTGAAGCTTTCTTT	CASSKAFTGGGRTEAFF
NA	TRBV14	TRBJ1-3	16	TRBD1	TGTGCCAGCAGCCAAGCCCACCGGGACAGTAGAAACACCATATATTTT	CASSQAHRDSRNTIYF
NA	TRBV19	TRBJ1-5	14	NA	TGTGCCAGTACCCCGGGAGGTAGCAATCAGCCCCAGCATTTT	CASTPGGSNQPQHF
NA	TRBV27	TRBJ2-7	17	TRBD2	TGTGCCAGCACCCGGACTAGCGGGAGTGCCCTCTCCTACGAGCAGTACTTC	CASTRTSGSALSYEQYF
NA	TRBV11-2	TRBJ2-1	15	TRBD1	TGTGCCAGCAGCTTAGGGGGCAGGGGGCCCAATGAGCAGTTCTTC	CASSLGGRGPNEQFF
NA	TRBV7-9	TRBJ2-1	15	NA	TGTGCCAGCAGCTCCGGCCGGGGTTCCTACAATGAGCAGTTCTTC	CASSSGRGSYNEQFF
NA	TRBV5-6	TRBJ2-7	15	NA	TGTGCCAGCAGCCTAGAGGGGACATCCTCGGGCCTTCCGAACTTC	CASSLEGTSSGLPNF
few	TRBV18	TRBJ1-6	14	NA	TGTGCCAGCTCAAAACAGGGTGAGAATTCACCCCTCCACTTT	CASSKQGENSPLHF
NA	TRBV7-9	TRBJ1-3	16	NA	TGTGCCAGCAGCCACCCCGGAGGGTTCTCTGGAAACACCATATATTTT	CASSHPGGFSGNTIYF
NA	TRBV19	TRBJ2-7	13	NA	TGTGCCAGCCGTCGGGGGAGCTCCTACGAGCAGTACTTC	CASRRGSSYEQYF
once	TRBV10-3	TRBJ2-2	15	TRBD1	TGTGCCATCAGTCCGGGACAGCCATACACCGGGGAGCTGTTTTTT	CAISPGQPYTGELFF
NA	TRBV7-7	TRBJ2-5	14	NA	TGTGCCAGCAGCTTAGAGTACAGGCGGGAGACCCAGTACTTC	CASSLEYRRETQYF
NA	TRBV19	TRBJ1-4	13	NA	TGTGCCAGTAGTTCATCTCGGTTTAGAAAACTGTTTTTT	CASSSSRFRKLFF
NA	TRBV6-5	TRBJ1-2	16	TRBD1	TGTGCCAGCAGTTACCAGACAGGGACGAGGGACTATGGCTACACCTTC	CASSYQTGTRDYGYTF
NA	TRBV19	TRBJ2-7	14	TRBD1	TGTGCCAGTAGTTCTCCGGGACAGTCCTTCGAGCAGTACTTC	CASSSPGQSFEQYF
NA	TRBV6-4	TRBJ2-1	15	TRBD2	TGTGCCAGCGGCCTAGCGGGGAGCTCCTACAATGAGCAGTTCTTC	CASGLAGSSYNEQFF
NA	TRBV4-2	TRBJ1-2	16	NA	TGTGCCAGCAGCCAAGATAGACAGCTGCCGCGCGGTGGCTACACCTTC	CASSQDRQLPRGGYTF
NA	TRBV5-6	TRBJ1-4	14	NA	TGTGCCAGCAGCTCAGGGTTGAGTGCTGAAAAACTGTTTTTT	CASSSGLSAEKLFF
NA	TRBV7-2	TRBJ2-3	13	NA	TGTGCCAGCAGCTTAGACTACCAAGATACGCAGTATTTT	CASSLDYQDTQYF
NA	TRBV12-3/TRBV12-4	TRBJ2-1	11	NA	TGTGCCAGCCTCTCTTACAATGAGCAGTTCTTC	CASLSYNEQFF
NA	TRBV6-1	TRBJ1-5	16	TRBD1	TGTGCCAGCAGTGGAGTCCGGGGACAGGGCAATCAGCCCCAGCATTTT	CASSGVRGQGNQPQHF
NA	TRBV7-9	TRBJ2-7	14	NA	TGTGCCAGCAGCTCCCTGGGAGCGCGCTACGAGCAGTACTTC	CASSSLGARYEQYF
NA	TRBV4-1	TRBJ1-2	15	TRBD1	TGCGCCAGCAGCCAAGAGGGCAGGGGGCTGAATGGCTACACCTTC	CASSQEGRGLNGYTF
NA	TRBV15	TRBJ2-7	13	NA	TGTGCCACCAGCAGGAGAGAAGGGACAAAGCAGTACTTC	CATSRREGTKQYF
NA	TRBV2	TRBJ1-1	14	NA	TGTGCCAGCAGGGGCAGGGCCATGAACACTGAAGCTTTCTTT	CASRGRAMNTEAFF
NA	TRBV29-1	TRBJ2-7	12	NA	TGCAGCGGGGGGACTGGCTCCTACGAGCAGTACTTC	CSGGTGSYEQYF
NA	TRBV6-2/TRBV6-3	TRBJ1-1	14	NA	TGTGCCAGCAGTTACGGGGGGTGGAGCACTGAAGCTTTCTTT	CASSYGGWSTEAFF
NA	TRBV6-6	TRBJ2-1	16	NA	TGTGCCAGCAGTCGAACGGACAATCCCCCCTACAATGAGCAGTTCTTC	CASSRTDNPPYNEQFF
NA	TRBV6-5	TRBJ1-3	13	NA	TGTGCCACCGAAGAACAGGGCCCAAACACCATATATTTT	CATEEQGPNTIYF
NA	TRBV12-5	TRBJ2-5	17	TRBD2	TGTGCTAGTGGTTTGGTAGAGGGTAGCGGGGACCAAGAGACCCAGTACTTC	CASGLVEGSGDQETQYF